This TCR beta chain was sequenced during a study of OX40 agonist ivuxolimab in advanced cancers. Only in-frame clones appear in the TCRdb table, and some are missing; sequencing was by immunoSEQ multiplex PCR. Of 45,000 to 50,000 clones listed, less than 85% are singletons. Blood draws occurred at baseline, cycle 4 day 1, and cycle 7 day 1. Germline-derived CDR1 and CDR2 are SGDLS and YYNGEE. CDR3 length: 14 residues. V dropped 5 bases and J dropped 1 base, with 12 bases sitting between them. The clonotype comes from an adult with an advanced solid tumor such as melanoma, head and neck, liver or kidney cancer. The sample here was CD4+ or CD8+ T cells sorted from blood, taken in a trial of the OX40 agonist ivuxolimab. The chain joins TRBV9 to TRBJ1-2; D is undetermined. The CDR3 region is CASSGLVGNYGYTF. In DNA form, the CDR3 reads TGTGCCAGCAGTGGTCTCGTGGGTAACTATGGCTACACCTTC.